A selection of T cell receptor beta chains follows, all from one sample in a study of CD8+ T cells in alopecia areata. Measured with immunoSEQ multiplex PCR; TCRdb has only the in-frame clones, and not every one. This table has some 58,000 clones, about 43% appearing once. The source was CD8+ T cells sorted from blood, collected at approximately week 36, from a patient treated with tofacitinib. All receptors derive from a human donor with alopecia areata. The CDR3 runs from the conserved cysteine through the conserved F or W. D genes are given only for firm matches. Part of the rows lack a size; the others show once, few, many or a class for expanded clones.

d_gene,j_gene,abundance,v_gene,CDR3aa,CDR3nt
TRBD2,TRBJ2-1,.,TRBV29-1,CSASGTSGSSDEQFF,TGCAGCGCGTCCGGGACTAGCGGGAGTAGTGATGAGCAGTTCTTC
TRBD2,TRBJ2-5,few,TRBV25-1,CASSLIGGSPQETQYF,TGTGCCAGCAGTTTAATCGGCGGGAGCCCTCAAGAGACCCAGTACTTC
.,TRBJ2-3,few,TRBV10-3,CAISESSYATDTQYF,TGTGCCATCAGTGAGTCCTCGTATGCCACAGATACGCAGTATTTT
.,TRBJ2-1,.,TRBV2,CASSEGFRSSYNEQFF,TGTGCCAGCAGTGAAGGATTTAGGAGCTCCTACAATGAGCAGTTCTTC
.,TRBJ2-2,few,TRBV11-2,CASSLMPGAGELFF,TGTGCCAGCAGCTTAATGCCGGGAGCCGGGGAGCTGTTTTTT
.,TRBJ1-2,.,TRBV9,CASSLQGGLYGYTF,TGTGCCAGCAGCTTACAGGGAGGGCTCTATGGCTACACCTTC
.,TRBJ2-7,.,TRBV28,CASSLTSASSYEQYF,TGTGCCAGCAGTTTGACGTCTGCGAGCTCCTACGAGCAGTACTTC
.,TRBJ1-1,few,TRBV29-1,CSVDRARGPNTEAFF,TGCAGCGTTGACCGGGCCAGGGGCCCTAACACTGAAGCTTTCTTT
.,TRBJ2-7,few,TRBV30,CAWSAWGVYEQYF,TGTGCCTGGAGTGCATGGGGGGTCTACGAGCAGTACTTC
TRBD1,TRBJ2-3,.,TRBV5-1,CASFAGQGHTDTQYF,TGCGCCAGTTTTGCCGGACAGGGACACACAGATACGCAGTATTTT
TRBD2,TRBJ2-1,.,TRBV11-2,CASSLPGVSGSSYNEQFF,TGTGCCAGCAGCCTCCCGGGGGTTAGCGGGAGTTCCTACAATGAGCAGTTCTTC
TRBD1,TRBJ2-1,few,TRBV29-1,CSVRTGSGEQFF,TGCAGCGTTCGGACAGGGTCGGGTGAGCAGTTCTTC
TRBD2,TRBJ2-7,.,TRBV4-1,CASSQDGLEAYEQYF,TGCGCCAGCAGCCAAGACGGACTAGAAGCCTACGAGCAGTACTTC
.,TRBJ2-5,.,TRBV2,CASNLEVQETQYF,TGTGCCAGCAATTTGGAGGTTCAGGAGACCCAGTACTTC
.,TRBJ2-3,.,TRBV30,CAWSVPASGTDTQYF,TGTGCCTGGAGTGTACCGGCTAGCGGCACAGATACGCAGTATTTT
TRBD2,TRBJ2-2,once,TRBV15,CATSAGEPGELFF,TGTGCCACCAGTGCGGGAGAGCCCGGGGAGCTGTTTTTT
.,TRBJ1-3,few,TRBV7-2,CASSWGPTHSGNTIYF,TGTGCCAGCAGCTGGGGACCGACTCACTCTGGAAACACCATATATTTT
.,TRBJ2-5,few,TRBV30,CAGGDLQETQYF,TGTGCCGGCGGGGACCTCCAAGAGACCCAGTACTTC
.,TRBJ2-2,.,TRBV6-1,CASSERGETGELFF,TGTGCCAGCAGTGAAAGAGGGGAAACCGGGGAGCTGTTTTTT
.,TRBJ2-3,.,TRBV6-5,CASSYGEVETDTQYF,TGTGCCAGCAGCTACGGGGAGGTTGAGACAGATACGCAGTATTTT
TRBD2,TRBJ2-1,.,TRBV4-2,CASSPTELAGGINEQFF,TGTGCCAGCAGCCCGACAGAACTAGCGGGAGGTATCAATGAGCAGTTCTTC
.,TRBJ2-3,.,TRBV6-1,CASSDEDSPTYTQYF,TGTGCCAGCAGTGATGAGGACAGCCCCACGTATACGCAGTATTTT
.,TRBJ1-1,.,TRBV7-3,CASSFLSKVTEAFF,TGTGCCAGCAGCTTCCTCAGCAAGGTGACTGAAGCTTTCTTT
.,TRBJ1-1,few,TRBV5-1,CASSLTGAEAFF,TGCGCCAGCAGCTTGACGGGAGCTGAAGCTTTCTTT
.,TRBJ2-1,few,TRBV5-4,CASSFPGDEQFF,TGTGCCAGCAGCTTTCCAGGTGATGAGCAGTTCTTC
.,TRBJ1-2,.,TRBV15,CATSRDRGGGYGYTF,TGTGCCACCAGCAGAGATCGTGGCGGCGGCTATGGCTACACCTTC
TRBD2,TRBJ2-1,.,TRBV29-1,CSVETSGTTYNEQFF,TGCAGCGTTGAGACTAGCGGGACAACCTACAATGAGCAGTTCTTC
.,TRBJ1-2,.,TRBV29-1,CSGRRGNGYTF,TGCAGCGGGAGAAGGGGGAATGGCTACACCTTC
.,TRBJ2-7,.,TRBV29-1,CSVEDAEGLPYEQYF,TGCAGCGTTGAAGATGCGGAGGGCCTCCCCTACGAGCAGTACTTC
.,TRBJ2-7,.,TRBV28,CASSLWSGMSSYEQYF,TGTGCCAGCAGTTTATGGTCAGGGATGAGCTCCTACGAGCAGTACTTC
.,TRBJ2-1,.,TRBV28,CASSDYNEQFF,TGTGCCAGCTCCGATTACAATGAGCAGTTCTTC
.,TRBJ1-1,.,TRBV10-2,CASSEGTEAFF,TGCGCCAGCAGTGAGGGCACTGAAGCTTTCTTT
TRBD2,TRBJ2-5,.,TRBV4-1,CASSQDTSGRVGETQYF,TGCGCCAGCAGCCAAGATACTAGCGGGAGAGTGGGAGAGACCCAGTACTTC
TRBD2,TRBJ2-7,.,TRBV4-3,CASSQGLAGYYEQYF,TGCGCCAGCAGCCAAGGACTAGCGGGATATTACGAGCAGTACTTC
.,TRBJ1-2,once,TRBV7-9,CASSFRRGPADYGYTF,TGTGCCAGCAGCTTTCGGCGCGGCCCCGCAGACTATGGCTACACCTTC
.,TRBJ2-5,.,TRBV7-9,CASSISEEETQYF,TGTGCCAGCAGCATCTCCGAGGAAGAGACCCAGTACTTC
.,TRBJ1-2,.,TRBV15,CATSREGDLVGGYTF,TGTGCCACCAGCAGAGAGGGAGATCTCGTTGGTGGCTACACCTTC
.,TRBJ2-2,few,TRBV5-4,CASSDRTNTGELFF,TGTGCCAGCAGCGACAGAACGAACACCGGGGAGCTGTTTTTT
TRBD2,TRBJ2-3,.,TRBV19,CASSISRGAADTQYF,TGTGCCAGTAGTATATCGCGGGGGGCGGCAGATACGCAGTATTTT
.,TRBJ1-2,.,TRBV28,CASSKGGTGYTF,TGTGCCAGCAGCAAAGGGGGGACGGGCTACACCTTC
.,TRBJ1-3,.,TRBV19,CASTAGNTIYF,TGTGCCAGTACGGCAGGAAACACCATATATTTT
TRBD1,TRBJ2-5,.,TRBV10-3,CAISVGTGGWETQYF,TGTGCCATCAGTGTGGGGACAGGGGGCTGGGAGACCCAGTACTTC
.,TRBJ2-7,.,TRBV15,CATSRSQGLRHEQYF,TGTGCCACCAGCAGATCCCAGGGTCTGCGACACGAGCAGTACTTC
.,TRBJ2-7,.,TRBV2,CASSEWKGWDEQYF,TGTGCCAGCAGTGAATGGAAAGGCTGGGACGAGCAGTACTTC
TRBD1,TRBJ1-1,.,TRBV19,CASYPGTGGPEAFF,TGTGCCAGTTATCCTGGGACAGGGGGGCCTGAAGCTTTCTTT